This T cell receptor (beta chain) was recorded in a study of T cells in Graves' hyperthyroidism and ophthalmopathy. TCR beta CDR3 region amplification was performed from RNA transcripts. First-round RT-PCR of the TCR CDR3 relied on the HTBI primer set. TCRdb redid the calling of the multiplex PCR reads with MiXCR, one entry per CDR3 protein. Here the sample spans under 450,000 distinct CDR3 sequences, less than 20% being singletons. Study-wide results and limits: Most thyroid clonotypes with frequency above 0.001 were detected in blood.

With regard to this clonotype: Its antigen is undetermined.

It was considered stable Graves' hyperthyroidism when ophthalmopathy did not progress within 18 months. A patient was excluded if there was uncontrolled infection, other autoimmune disease, pregnancy or lactation. PBMCs stemmed from less than 13 ml fresh peripheral blood. CDR1 is SEHNR, CDR2 FQNEAQ, per germline (reference sequence). V lost 0 bases and J 5 bases, leaving 17 bases between the germline ends. The CDR3 loop spans 17 amino acids. The specimen sequenced was blood. The receptor was derived from a woman between 18 and 30 years old with Graves' hyperthyroidism. J is TRBJ2-1 and V is TRBV7-9; D remains unclear. The CDR3 sequence: CASSLARYTDPHNEQFF. In DNA, the CDR3 is TGTGCCAGCAGCTTAGCTAGGTACACGGACCCTCACAATGAGCAGTTCTTC.